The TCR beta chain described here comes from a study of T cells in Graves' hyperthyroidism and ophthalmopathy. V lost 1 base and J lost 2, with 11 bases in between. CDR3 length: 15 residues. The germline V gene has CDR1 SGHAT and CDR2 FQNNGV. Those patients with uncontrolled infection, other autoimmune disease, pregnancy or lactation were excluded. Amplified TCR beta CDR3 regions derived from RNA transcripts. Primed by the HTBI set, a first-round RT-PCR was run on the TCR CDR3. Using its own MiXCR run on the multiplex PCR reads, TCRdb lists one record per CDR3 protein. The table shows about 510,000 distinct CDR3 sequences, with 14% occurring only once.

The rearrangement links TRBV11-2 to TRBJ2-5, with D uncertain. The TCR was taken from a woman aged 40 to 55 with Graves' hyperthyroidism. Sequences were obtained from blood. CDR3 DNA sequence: TGTGCCAGCAGCTTAGTCGACTTCCGACAAGAGACCCAGTACTTC. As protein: CASSLVDFRQETQYF.